These 12 T cell receptor beta chains were all obtained from the same sample, sequenced in a study of cytomegalovirus exposure and HLA in healthy donors. Amplification used 60 Vbeta primers and 13 Jbeta primers. The method was immunoSEQ multiplex PCR; TCRdb's version includes in-frame clones alone and lacks a portion of them. The sample holds 150,000 to 200,000 clones, 60% to 80% seen once. Sample: PBMCs. These receptor sequences come from a man between 18 and 29 years old in good health and CMV-seropositive.

The rearrangement links TRBV18 to TRBJ1-5; D is unresolved. Deletions cut 5 bases from V and 4 bases from J, with 6 bases between. CDR1 is KGHSH, CDR2 LQKENI, per germline. The CDR3 is 12 residues long. DNA for the CDR3: TGTGCCAGCTCATATACAAATCAGCCCCAGCATTTT. Protein product: CASSYTNQPQHF.

This sequence joins TRBV7-9 and TRBJ1-2, with 9 bases aligning to TRBD1. This CDR3 is 15 amino acids long. Trimming took 2 bases from V and 5 from J; bases not matched to a gene: 6. The germline V gene encodes CDR1 SEHNR and CDR2 FQNEAQ (reference sequence). The CDR3: CASSLITGGRYGYTF. For the CDR3, the DNA is TGTGCCAGCAGCTTAATTACAGGGGGCCGATATGGCTACACCTTC. The entire variable domain, with the rest obtained from reference TRBV7-9 and TRBJ1-2, is as follows: DTGVSQNPRHKITKRGQNVTFRCDPISEHNRLYWYRQTLGQGPEFLTYFQNEAQLEKSRLLSDRFSAERPKGSFSTLEIQRTEQGDSAMYLCASSLITGGRYGYTFGSGTRLTVV.

In this sample, this clone turned up a few times. This sequence joins TRBV19 and TRBJ1-2; D gene ambiguous. The V gene's germline CDR1 is LNHDA and CDR2 SQIVND (reference sequence). The CDR3 is 13 amino acids. Trimming cost V 3 bases and J 4 bases, with 9 bases left between them. The CDR3 loop is CASSMAGSYGYTF. The DNA for the CDR3 is TGTGCCAGTAGTATGGCGGGGAGCTATGGCTACACCTTC.

This clone was observed a handful of times. The gene calls are TRBV5-5 and TRBJ2-5, with 10 bases matching TRBD2. The CDR3 runs 14 residues. Germline loops: CDR1 SGHKS, CDR2 YYEKEE (reference sequence). J gave up 6 bases and V 2 bases, and 4 bases lay outside the gene matches. CDR3 sequence reads: CASSLSSGRKTQYF. In DNA, the CDR3 is TGTGCCAGCAGCTTATCTAGCGGGAGAAAGACCCAGTACTTC.

The V gene is TRBV28, the J gene TRBJ1-1; unclear D gene. CDR3 length: 15 amino acids. Germline CDR1 MDHEN, CDR2 SYDVKM. V was cut by 3 bases and J by 6 bases, with 17 bases left in between. The CDR3 DNA sequence: TGTGCCAGCAGTTTTCCCCTTGTGGCGAGGGCTGAAGCTTTCTTT. This encodes CASSFPLVARAEAFF.

As to this clone: A read error may produce the germline difference seen at one junction end. This chain connects TRBV7-9 to TRBJ1-4, with TRBD1 as a possible D gene (6 bases). Germline V gives CDR1 SEHNR, CDR2 FQNEAQ (reference sequence). This CDR3 is 17 amino acids long. The CDR3 DNA follows: TGTGCCAGCAGCTTAGATGGGACACCCCGAGTTGGTGAAAGACTGTTTTTT. Its protein product is CASSLDGTPRVGERLFF. The variable domain in full, completed from reference TRBV7-9 and TRBJ1-4, reads DTGVSQNPRHKITKRGQNVTFRCDPISEHNRLYWYRQTLGQGPEFLTYFQNEAQLEKSRLLSDRFSAERPKGSFSTLEIQRTEQGDSAMYLCASSLDGTPRVGERLFFGSGTQLSVL.

This chain joins TRBV7-9 and TRBJ1-2, with 9 bases that match TRBD1. V lost 4 bases and J lost 8; bases outside the gene matches: 5. This CDR3 has 13 amino acids. Germline assignment: CDR1 SEHNR and CDR2 FQNEAQ (reference sequence). In DNA form, the CDR3 reads TGTGCCAGCAGCTCGGACAGGGGCTGGGGCTACACCTTC. This translates into CASSSDRGWGYTF.

The chain employs TRBV11-1 and TRBJ1-4; maybe TRBD1 (5 bases). Trimming stripped 5 bases from V and 6 bases from J, with 22 bases between. CDR1 SGHAT and CDR2 FQDESV come from the germline V gene (reference sequence). The CDR3 consists of 17 residues. CDR3 DNA sequence: TGTGCCAGCAGCCAAAATTGTTGGGGCACCTGGGATGAAAAACTGTTTTTT. Its protein product is CASSQNCWGTWDEKLFF. Filled out from reference TRBV11-1 and TRBJ1-4, the complete variable domain reads EAEVAQSPRYKITEKSQAVAFWCDPISGHATLYWYRQILGQGPELLVQFQDESVVDDSQLPKDRFSAERLKGVDSTLKIQPAELGDSAMYLCASSQNCWGTWDEKLFFGSGTQLSVL.

V and J are TRBV6-1 and TRBJ1-2; 9 nucleotides agree with TRBD1. The CDR3 has 15 amino acids. The trim removed 9 bases at V and 8 bases at J, leaving 16 bases unmatched. The V gene's germline CDR1 is MNHNS and CDR2 SASEGT. In DNA, the CDR3 is TGTGCCAGTCAAGCACCGGGACAGGGTTATGAAGGCTACACCTTC. Its protein is CASQAPGQGYEGYTF.

The chain links TRBV5-4 to TRBJ2-1; 10 bases match TRBD2. The CDR3 totals 15 residues. Looked up from germline, CDR1 is SGHNT and CDR2 is YYREEE (reference sequence). Unmatched junction bases numbered 6, after V lost 0 bases and J lost 9 bases. Here the CDR3 reads CASSLDGSGRREQFF. The DNA for the CDR3 is TGTGCCAGCAGCTTGGATGGTAGCGGGAGGCGTGAGCAGTTCTTC.

This chain connects TRBV9 to TRBJ2-2; D gene ambiguous. This CDR3 is built from 15 residues. V gave up 0 bases and J gave up 6 bases, with 12 bases separating them. Germline CDR1 is SGDLS and CDR2 is YYNGEE. The CDR3 sequence is CASSVADLRPGELFF. DNA for the CDR3: TGTGCCAGCAGCGTAGCTGACCTGCGGCCCGGGGAGCTGTTTTTT.

This chain connects TRBV27 to TRBJ2-2; 7 nucleotides match TRBD1. Trimming removed 2 bases from V and 5 bases from J; junction bases left unmatched: 8. CDR3 length: 16 amino acids. CDR1 MNHEY and CDR2 SMNVEV come from the germline V gene (reference sequence). The CDR3 DNA reads TGTGCCAGCAGTTTAGTGACACCCAGGGGGACCGGGGAGCTGTTTTTT. This codes for CASSLVTPRGTGELFF.